This T cell receptor beta chain was identified during a study of naive and memory T cell subsets. Study-level results: TCR transcript changes with activation or differentiation may affect this RNA method.

The sample holds many counts of this clonotype. Its antigen is unidentified. CDR1 and CDR2 from the germline V gene are KGHSH and LQKENI. The V and J ends lost 2 bases and 0 bases, in that order; junction bases with no gene match: 4. The CDR3 loop spans 15 amino acids. Whole-blood samples were 2 to 3 ml of peripheral blood from healthy adult volunteers. For blood and skin samples, reverse transcription used TCR alpha and beta constant primers. Each CDR3 protein is one row after TCRdb ran MiXCR on the 5' RACE reads. The sample contains about 22,000 distinct CDR3 sequences, 4.2% of which appear only once.

The clonotype comes from a male donor in good health. This chain links TRBV18 with TRBJ2-7; TRBD1 matches 7 bases. The CDR3, as DNA: TGTGCCAGCTCACCAAGGGCAGGGGGCTCCTACGAGCAGTACTTC. Translating it yields CASSPRAGGSYEQYF.